These 15 T cell receptor beta chains were sequenced from one sample in a study of blood T cell repertoires in COVID-19. The protocol was immunoSEQ multiplex PCR, while the TCRdb copy is restricted to in-frame clones and leaves out a portion. The sample lists over 70,000 clones; about 89% were seen once. Sequenced material: peripheral blood. The origin of the receptors is a man aged 50 to 59 with COVID-19, enrolled during active disease.

The chain has TRBV18 and TRBJ2-5; 14 positions agree with TRBD2. Germline V gene data show CDR1 as KGHSH and CDR2 as LQKENI. This CDR3 spans 16 amino acids. J lost 8 bases, V lost 6 bases, and 11 bases had no gene match. The CDR3 DNA reads as TGTGCCAGCTCTCCCGGACTAGCGGGAGGCCAAACAACCCAGTACTTC. This translates into CASSPGLAGGQTTQYF.

This clone was observed a single time. This sequence joins TRBV30 and TRBJ2-3; no clear D. The CDR3 spans 11 residues. Between the trimmed V and J ends, which lost 3 bases and 5 bases, there was a span of 6 bases. Germline V gives CDR1 GTSNPN, CDR2 SVGIG (reference sequence). CDR3 bases: TGTGCCTGGAGCCCCGTAGATACGCAGTATTTT. This sequence encodes CAWSPVDTQYF.

The chain uses TRBV3-1 (or the pseudogene TRBV3-2) and TRBJ2-3, with TRBD2 matching 8 bases. V shed 5 bases and J 1 base; nucleotides not matched to a gene: 8. Germline V CDR1 and CDR2: LGHDT, YNNKEL (reference sequence). The CDR3 sequence is 16 residues long. CDR3 DNA: TGTGCCAGCAGCTCCCGACTAGCGAGGGGCACAGATACGCAGTATTTT. Protein: CASSSRLARGTDTQYF.

This clone was counted a single time. V and J are TRBV7-9 and TRBJ2-7; D perhaps matches TRBD2 (6 bases). This CDR3 contains 17 residues. V was shortened by 3 bases and J by 5 bases, with 23 bases between the two germline ends. CDR1 and CDR2 from the germline V gene are SEHNR and FQNEAQ (reference sequence). The CDR3 reads CASSFNSIGRRGHEQYF. The CDR3 bases are TGTGCCAGCAGCTTTAACAGCATCGGGAGAAGGGGCCACGAGCAGTACTTC.

The chain has TRBV6-4 and TRBJ2-7; 8 positions match TRBD2. CDR1 MRHNA and CDR2 SNTAGT come from the germline V gene. The junction had 2 bases not matched to a gene; V was cut back by 0 bases and J by 4 bases. This CDR3 has 14 amino acids. The CDR3 is CASSDSKRGYEQYV. In DNA, the CDR3 is TGTGCCAGCAGTGACTCAAAGCGGGGGTACGAGCAGTACGTC.

V and J are TRBV5-4 and TRBJ2-4, with 8 bases aligning to TRBD2. Per germline, CDR1 SGHNT and CDR2 YYREEE (reference sequence). The CDR3 length is 15 residues. V shed 4 bases, J shed 7 bases, and the junction held 10 bases outside the gene matches. The CDR3 here is CASSLGGGEGNIQYF. In DNA, the CDR3 is TGTGCCAGCAGCCTCGGGGGGGGAGAGGGGAACATTCAGTACTTC.

This clone was counted a few times. The chain links TRBV2 to TRBJ2-1; D is ambiguous. Trimming left V 4 bases short and J 8 bases short, with 9 bases between. CDR1 is SNHLY, CDR2 FYNNEI, per germline. This CDR3 comprises 12 residues. CDR3 nucleotide sequence: TGTGCCAGCAGTGCAGACACAGATGAGCAGTTCTTC. Protein sequence: CASSADTDEQFF.

The chain joins TRBV30 to TRBJ2-3; TRBD2 is a possible D gene (5 bases). The length of the CDR3 is 13 residues. CDR1 and CDR2 (germline): GTSNPN, SVGIG (reference sequence). Between the trimmed V and J ends, which lost 5 bases and 0 bases, there was a span of 9 bases. CDR3 loop: CAWAGGSTDTQYF. CDR3 nucleotide sequence: TGTGCCTGGGCAGGCGGGAGCACAGATACGCAGTATTTT.

Only one count was recorded for this clone. This sequence joins TRBV6-2 or TRBV6-3 and TRBJ1-2; TRBD1 matches at 7 bases. Germline-derived CDR1 and CDR2 are MNHEY and SVGEGT. The V segment lost 0 bases and the J segment 4 bases; nucleotides outside the gene matches: 8. The CDR3 spans 16 residues. The chain's CDR3 is CASSYSRSGQLYGYTF. The CDR3 region has the DNA TGTGCCAGCAGTTACTCCCGTTCGGGACAGCTCTATGGCTACACCTTC.

The rearrangement links TRBV4-1 to TRBJ2-7; D possibly corresponds to TRBD2 (5 bases). This CDR3 comprises 14 residues. In germline, CDR1 is MGHRA, CDR2 YSYEKL. V lost 1 base to trimming and J lost 3 bases, with 10 bases between them. CDR3 nucleotides: TGCGCCAGCAGCCAAGCCCTAGCTGACTACGAGCAGTACGTC. This gives the protein CASSQALADYEQYV.

The chain is built from TRBV11-2 and TRBJ2-3, with 8 bases lining up with TRBD1. The J segment lost 2 bases and the V segment lost 1 base, leaving 5 bases of the junction unmatched. Germline loops: CDR1 SGHAT, CDR2 FQNNGV. This CDR3 comprises 16 residues. CDR3 nucleotide sequence: TGTGCCAGCAGCTTAGGGGACAGGAGCTTCACAGATACGCAGTATTTT. The encoded protein is CASSLGDRSFTDTQYF.

The CDR3 DNA reads as TGCGCCAGCAGCTTGGCCCCCGGGTCCCAGATGGGCGAGCAGTACTTC. Translation gives CASSLAPGSQMGEQYF. The J gene is TRBJ2-7, the V gene TRBV5-1; D remains unclear. V was clipped by 0 bases and J by 6 bases, with 19 bases between them. The germline V gene encodes CDR1 SGHRS and CDR2 YFSETQ. This CDR3 comprises 16 residues.

The rearrangement uses TRBV7-3 and TRBJ2-3, with D tentatively TRBD1 (7 bases). This CDR3 is 15 amino acids long. Trimming removed 5 bases from V and 4 bases from J, with 16 bases in between. Germline V gives CDR1 SGHTA, CDR2 FQGTGA. The CDR3 loop reads CASSLGPGGSDTQYF. The DNA for the CDR3 is TGTGCCAGCAGCCTGGGGCCAGGGGGGTCAGATACGCAGTATTTT. Supplemented by reference TRBV7-3 and TRBJ2-3, the full variable domain reads GAGVSQTPSNKVTEKGKYVELRCDPISGHTALYWYRQSLGQGPEFLIYFQGTGAADDSGLPNDRFFAVRPEGSVSTLKIQRTERGDSAVYLCASSLGPGGSDTQYFGPGTRLTVL.

The rearrangement uses TRBV11-1 and TRBJ2-5; D unclear. Germline loops: CDR1 SGHAT, CDR2 FQDESV (reference sequence). This CDR3 region has 14 residues. Trimming pared 3 bases from V and 2 bases from J, leaving 10 bases between. The chain's CDR3 is CASSFFAAQETQYF. For the CDR3, the DNA is TGTGCCAGCAGCTTTTTTGCGGCTCAAGAGACCCAGTACTTC. Using reference TRBV11-1 and TRBJ2-5 for the parts outside the CDR3, the full variable domain is EAEVAQSPRYKITEKSQAVAFWCDPISGHATLYWYRQILGQGPELLVQFQDESVVDDSQLPKDRFSAERLKGVDSTLKIQPAELGDSAMYLCASSFFAAQETQYFGPGTRLLVL.

The chain links TRBV7-9 to TRBJ1-5; no firm D call. V lost 0 bases to trimming and J lost 3 bases, with 6 bases between them. The CDR3 extends over 14 amino acids. Germline CDR1 reads SEHNR; CDR2 reads FQNEAQ (reference sequence). The CDR3 nucleotides are TGTGCCAGCAGCTTAGCCGGAGTCAATCAGCCCCAGCATTTT. As protein: CASSLAGVNQPQHF.